Described below is a single T cell receptor beta chain sequence and its context. Its antigen remains unidentified. Primers: 60 Vbeta forward and 13 Jbeta reverse. The assay was immunoSEQ multiplex PCR, and TCRdb's table has in-frame clones only and misses some. The top ten hold more than 1.5% of the sample, which has about 160,000 clones, 84% seen once. The CDR3 has 16 residues. Looked up from germline, CDR1 is LNHDA and CDR2 is SQIVND (reference sequence). The V gene end was trimmed by 5 bases and the J gene end by 4 bases; junction bases not matched to a gene: 14. These data belong to a study of cytomegalovirus exposure and HLA in healthy donors. Findings and limits, study-wide: In a later analysis, a genetic analysis reported fewer productive-TCR N-insertions in an Asian-associated ancestry cluster than the cohort average.

The sequencing sample was made of PBMCs. The chain combines TRBV19 with TRBJ2-7, with 7 bases fitting TRBD2. This receptor was obtained from a man between 18 and 35 years old in good health and CMV-seronegative. The CDR3 loop reads CASSLRPGLPSYEQYF. The CDR3, as DNA: TGTGCCAGTAGTCTTAGGCCGGGACTACCATCTTACGAGCAGTACTTC.